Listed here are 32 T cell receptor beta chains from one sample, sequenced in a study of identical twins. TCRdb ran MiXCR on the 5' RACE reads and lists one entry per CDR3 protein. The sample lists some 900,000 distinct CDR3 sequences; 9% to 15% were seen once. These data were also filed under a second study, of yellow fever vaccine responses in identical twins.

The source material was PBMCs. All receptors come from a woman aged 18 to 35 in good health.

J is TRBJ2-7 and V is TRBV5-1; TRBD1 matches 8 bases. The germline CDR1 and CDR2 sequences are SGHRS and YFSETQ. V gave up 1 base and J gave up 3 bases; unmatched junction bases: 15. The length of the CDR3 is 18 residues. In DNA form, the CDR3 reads TGCGCCAGCAGCTTGTCGCTTCTGTGGGACAGGCCGAACTACGAGCAGTACTTC. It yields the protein CASSLSLLWDRPNYEQYF.

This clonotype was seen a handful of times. CDR3 in amino acids: CASSPMAPDPGGYTF. CDR3 bases: TGTGCCAGCAGCCCAATGGCGCCGGACCCCGGTGGCTACACCTTC. This chain uses TRBV7-6 with TRBJ1-2; no clear D. The CDR3 has 15 residues. Germline V CDR1 and CDR2: SGHVS, FNYEAQ. The ends were cut back, 5 bases at V and 7 bases at J, with 20 bases in the middle.

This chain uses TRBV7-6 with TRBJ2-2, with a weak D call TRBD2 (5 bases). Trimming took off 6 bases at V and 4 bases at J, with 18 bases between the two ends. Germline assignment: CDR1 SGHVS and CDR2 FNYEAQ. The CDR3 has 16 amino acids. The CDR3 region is CASRSTTSAGTGELFF. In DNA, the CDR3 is TGTGCCAGCAGATCCACCACCTCCGCGGGCACCGGGGAGCTGTTTTTT.

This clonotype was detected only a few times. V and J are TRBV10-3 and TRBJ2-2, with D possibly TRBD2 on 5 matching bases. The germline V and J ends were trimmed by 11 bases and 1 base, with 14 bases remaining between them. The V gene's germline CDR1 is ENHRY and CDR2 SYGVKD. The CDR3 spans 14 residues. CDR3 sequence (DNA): TGTGCCGCCATGGCACTAGGGAACACCGGGGAGCTGTTTTTT. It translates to CAAMALGNTGELFF.

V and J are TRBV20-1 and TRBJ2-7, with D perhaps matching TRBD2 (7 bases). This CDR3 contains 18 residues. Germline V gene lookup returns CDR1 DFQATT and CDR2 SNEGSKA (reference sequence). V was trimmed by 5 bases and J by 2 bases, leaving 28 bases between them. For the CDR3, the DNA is TGCAGTGCTCTCCTTACGAGGGGGGGGGCTTTTCCTACCTACGAGCAGTACGTC. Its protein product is CSALLTRGGAFPTYEQYV.

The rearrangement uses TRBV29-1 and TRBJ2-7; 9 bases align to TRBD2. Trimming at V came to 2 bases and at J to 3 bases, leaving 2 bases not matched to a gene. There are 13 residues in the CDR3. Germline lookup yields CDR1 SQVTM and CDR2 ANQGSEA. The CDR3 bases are TGCAGCGTTGAATCTAGCGGGAACTACGAGCAGTACTTC. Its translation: CSVESSGNYEQYF.

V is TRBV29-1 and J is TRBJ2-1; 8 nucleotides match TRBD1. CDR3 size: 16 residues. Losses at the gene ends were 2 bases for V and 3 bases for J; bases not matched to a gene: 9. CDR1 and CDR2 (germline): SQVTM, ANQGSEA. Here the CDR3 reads CSVETPGQGFYNEQFF. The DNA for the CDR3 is TGCAGCGTTGAAACCCCCGGACAGGGTTTCTACAATGAGCAGTTCTTC.

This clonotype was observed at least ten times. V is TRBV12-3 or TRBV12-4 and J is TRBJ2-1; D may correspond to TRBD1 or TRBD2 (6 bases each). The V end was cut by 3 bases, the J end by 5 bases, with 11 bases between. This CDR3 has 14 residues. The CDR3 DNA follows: TGTGCCAGCAGTTTTGCGGGGACAAACAATGAGCAGTTCTTC. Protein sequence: CASSFAGTNNEQFF.

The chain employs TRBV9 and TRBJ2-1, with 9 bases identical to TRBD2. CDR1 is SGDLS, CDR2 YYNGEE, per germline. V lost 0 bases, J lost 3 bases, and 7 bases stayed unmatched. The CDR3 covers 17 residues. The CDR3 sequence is CASSVGGGSGSYNEQFF. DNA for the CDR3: TGTGCCAGCAGCGTAGGAGGGGGTAGCGGGAGCTACAATGAGCAGTTCTTC.

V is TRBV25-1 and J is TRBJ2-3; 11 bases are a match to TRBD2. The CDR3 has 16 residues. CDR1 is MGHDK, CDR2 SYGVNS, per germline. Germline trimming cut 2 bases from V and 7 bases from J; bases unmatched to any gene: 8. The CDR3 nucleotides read TGTGCCAGCAGTGAACTGACTAGCGGGGCTACTTATACGCAGTATTTT. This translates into CASSELTSGATYTQYF.

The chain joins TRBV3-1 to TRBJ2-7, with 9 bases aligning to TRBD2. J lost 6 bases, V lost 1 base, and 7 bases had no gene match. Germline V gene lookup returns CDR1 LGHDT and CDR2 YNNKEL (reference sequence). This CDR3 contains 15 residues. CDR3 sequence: CASSQGIAGVSEQYF. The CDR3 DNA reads TGTGCCAGCAGCCAAGGGATAGCGGGAGTTTCCGAGCAGTACTTC.

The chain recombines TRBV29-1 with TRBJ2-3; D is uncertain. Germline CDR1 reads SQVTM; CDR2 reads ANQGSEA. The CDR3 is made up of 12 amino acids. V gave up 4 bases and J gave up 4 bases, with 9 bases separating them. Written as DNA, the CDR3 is TGCAGCGTTGCCCCGGGTGCAGATACGCAGTATTTT. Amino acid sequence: CSVAPGADTQYF.

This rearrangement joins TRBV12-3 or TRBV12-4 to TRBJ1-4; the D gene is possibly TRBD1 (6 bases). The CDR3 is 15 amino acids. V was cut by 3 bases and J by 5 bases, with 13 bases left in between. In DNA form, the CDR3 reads TGTGCCAGCAGTTTGGCAGGGGTGCGGAATGAAAAACTGTTTTTT. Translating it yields CASSLAGVRNEKLFF.

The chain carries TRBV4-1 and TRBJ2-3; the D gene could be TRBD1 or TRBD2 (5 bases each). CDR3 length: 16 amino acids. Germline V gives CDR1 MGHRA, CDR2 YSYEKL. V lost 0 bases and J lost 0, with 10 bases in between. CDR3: CASSQEWGPSTDTQYF. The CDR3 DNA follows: TGCGCCAGCAGCCAAGAGTGGGGACCTAGCACAGATACGCAGTATTTT.

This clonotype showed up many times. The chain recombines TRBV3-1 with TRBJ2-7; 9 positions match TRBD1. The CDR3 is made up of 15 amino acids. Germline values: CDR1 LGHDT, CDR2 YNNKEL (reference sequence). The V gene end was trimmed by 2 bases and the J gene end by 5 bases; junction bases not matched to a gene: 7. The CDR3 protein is CASSQTGGPEHEQYV. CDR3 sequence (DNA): TGTGCCAGCAGCCAAACAGGGGGCCCCGAACACGAGCAGTACGTC.

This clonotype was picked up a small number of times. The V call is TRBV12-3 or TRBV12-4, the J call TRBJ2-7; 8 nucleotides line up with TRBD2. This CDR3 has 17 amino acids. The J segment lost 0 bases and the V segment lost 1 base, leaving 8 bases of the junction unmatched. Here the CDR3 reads CASSLEYGTSGSYEQYF. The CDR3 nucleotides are TGTGCCAGCAGTTTAGAGTACGGAACTAGCGGCTCCTACGAGCAGTACTTC.

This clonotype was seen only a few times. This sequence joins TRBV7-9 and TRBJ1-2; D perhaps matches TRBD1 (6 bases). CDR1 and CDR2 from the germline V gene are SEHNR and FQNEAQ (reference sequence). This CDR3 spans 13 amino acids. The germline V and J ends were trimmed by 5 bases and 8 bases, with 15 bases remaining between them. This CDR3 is CASSPRQAWGYTF. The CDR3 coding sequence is TGTGCCAGCAGCCCAAGACAGGCTTGGGGCTACACCTTC.

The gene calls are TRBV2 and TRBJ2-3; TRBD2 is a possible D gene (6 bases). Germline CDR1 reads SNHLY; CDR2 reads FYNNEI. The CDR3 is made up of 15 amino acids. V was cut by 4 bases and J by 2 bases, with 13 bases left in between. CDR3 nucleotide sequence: TGTGCCAGCAGTGGAACTAGCCAGCTCACAGATACGCAGTATTTT. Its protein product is CASSGTSQLTDTQYF.

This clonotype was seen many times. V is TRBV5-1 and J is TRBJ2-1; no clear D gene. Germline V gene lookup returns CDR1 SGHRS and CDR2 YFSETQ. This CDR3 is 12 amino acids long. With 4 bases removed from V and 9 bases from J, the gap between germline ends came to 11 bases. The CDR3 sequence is CASSQLPSEQFF. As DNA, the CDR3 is TGCGCCAGCAGCCAGCTCCCCAGTGAGCAGTTCTTC.

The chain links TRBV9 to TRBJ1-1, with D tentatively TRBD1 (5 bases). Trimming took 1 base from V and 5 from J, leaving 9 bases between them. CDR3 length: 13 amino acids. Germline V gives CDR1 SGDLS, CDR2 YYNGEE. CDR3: CASSVWGGTEAFF. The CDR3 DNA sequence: TGTGCCAGCAGCGTATGGGGGGGGACTGAAGCTTTCTTT.

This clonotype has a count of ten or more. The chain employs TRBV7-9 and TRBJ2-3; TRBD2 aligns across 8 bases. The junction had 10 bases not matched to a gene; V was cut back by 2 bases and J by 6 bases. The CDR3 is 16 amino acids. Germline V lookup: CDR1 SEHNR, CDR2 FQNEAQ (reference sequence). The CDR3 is CASSLRASGHKDTQYF. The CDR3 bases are TGTGCCAGCAGCTTAAGGGCTAGCGGGCATAAGGATACGCAGTATTTT. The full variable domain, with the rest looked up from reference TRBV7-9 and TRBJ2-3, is DTGVSQNPRHKITKRGQNVTFRCDPISEHNRLYWYRQTLGQGPEFLTYFQNEAQLEKSRLLSDRFSAERPKGSFSTLEIQRTEQGDSAMYLCASSLRASGHKDTQYFGPGTRLTVL.

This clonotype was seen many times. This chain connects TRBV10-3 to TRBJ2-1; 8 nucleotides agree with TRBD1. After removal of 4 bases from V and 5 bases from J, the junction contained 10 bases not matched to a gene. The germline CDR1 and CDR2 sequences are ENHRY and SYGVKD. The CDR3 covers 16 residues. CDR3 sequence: CAISAPSQGANNEQFF. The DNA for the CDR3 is TGTGCCATCAGTGCTCCATCGCAGGGGGCTAACAATGAGCAGTTCTTC.

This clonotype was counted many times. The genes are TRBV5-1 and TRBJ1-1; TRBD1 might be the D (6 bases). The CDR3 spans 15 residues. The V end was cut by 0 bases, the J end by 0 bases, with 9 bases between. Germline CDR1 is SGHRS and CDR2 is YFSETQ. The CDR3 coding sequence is TGCGCCAGCAGCTTGGGCAGGGGCGTGAACACTGAAGCTTTCTTT. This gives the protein CASSLGRGVNTEAFF.

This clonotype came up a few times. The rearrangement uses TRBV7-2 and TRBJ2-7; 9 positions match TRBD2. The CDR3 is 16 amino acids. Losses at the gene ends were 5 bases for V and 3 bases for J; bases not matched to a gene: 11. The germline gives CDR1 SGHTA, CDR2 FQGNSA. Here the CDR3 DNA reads TGTGCCAGCAGCCCGAGAGGGCTAGCGGGAAGCTACGAGCAGTACTTC. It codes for CASSPRGLAGSYEQYF.

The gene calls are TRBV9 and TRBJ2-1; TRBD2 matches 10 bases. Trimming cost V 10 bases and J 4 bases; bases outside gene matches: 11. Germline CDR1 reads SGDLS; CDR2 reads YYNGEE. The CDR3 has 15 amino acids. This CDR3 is CASHPGTSVYNEQFF. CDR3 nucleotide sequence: TGTGCCTCCCACCCTGGGACTAGCGTATACAATGAGCAGTTCTTC.

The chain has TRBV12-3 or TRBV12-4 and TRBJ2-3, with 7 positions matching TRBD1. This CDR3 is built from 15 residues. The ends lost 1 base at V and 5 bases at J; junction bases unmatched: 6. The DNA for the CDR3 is TGTGCCAGCAGTTTAGTGAGACAGGGTCGAGATACGCAGTATTTT. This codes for CASSLVRQGRDTQYF.

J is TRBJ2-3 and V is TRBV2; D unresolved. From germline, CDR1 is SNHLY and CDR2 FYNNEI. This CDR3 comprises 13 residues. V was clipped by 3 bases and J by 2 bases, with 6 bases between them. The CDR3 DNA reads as TGTGCCAGCAGTGATCTTGACACAGATACGCAGTATTTT. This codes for CASSDLDTDTQYF.

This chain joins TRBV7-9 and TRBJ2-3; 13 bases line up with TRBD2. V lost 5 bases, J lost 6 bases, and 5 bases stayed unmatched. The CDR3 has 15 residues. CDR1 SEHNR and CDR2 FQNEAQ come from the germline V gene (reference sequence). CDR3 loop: CASSATSGGLDTQYF. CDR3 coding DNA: TGTGCCAGCAGCGCGACTAGCGGGGGGCTGGATACGCAGTATTTT. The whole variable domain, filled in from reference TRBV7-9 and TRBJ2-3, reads DTGVSQNPRHKITKRGQNVTFRCDPISEHNRLYWYRQTLGQGPEFLTYFQNEAQLEKSRLLSDRFSAERPKGSFSTLEIQRTEQGDSAMYLCASSATSGGLDTQYFGPGTRLTVL.

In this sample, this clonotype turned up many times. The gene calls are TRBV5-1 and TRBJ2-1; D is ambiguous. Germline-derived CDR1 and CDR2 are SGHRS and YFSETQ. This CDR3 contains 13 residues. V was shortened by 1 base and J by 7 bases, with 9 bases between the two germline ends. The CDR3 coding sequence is TGCGCCAGCAGCTTGACTCTTGCGAATGAGCAGTTCTTC. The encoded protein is CASSLTLANEQFF. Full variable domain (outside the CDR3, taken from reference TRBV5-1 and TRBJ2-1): KAGVTQTPRYLIKTRGQQVTLSCSPISGHRSVSWYQQTPGQGLQFLFEYFSETQRNKGNFPGRFSGRQFSNSRSEMNVSTLELGDSALYLCASSLTLANEQFFGPGTRLTVL.

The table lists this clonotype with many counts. The CDR3 here is CSARSTGTVTGEQFF. The CDR3 coding sequence is TGCAGTGCTAGGTCCACCGGGACAGTAACCGGTGAGCAGTTCTTC. The chain employs TRBV20-1 and TRBJ2-1, with TRBD1 matching over 7 bases. The germline CDR1 and CDR2 sequences are DFQATT and SNEGSKA (reference sequence). J was trimmed by 9 bases and V by 3 bases; bases with no gene match: 14. The CDR3 is made up of 15 amino acids.

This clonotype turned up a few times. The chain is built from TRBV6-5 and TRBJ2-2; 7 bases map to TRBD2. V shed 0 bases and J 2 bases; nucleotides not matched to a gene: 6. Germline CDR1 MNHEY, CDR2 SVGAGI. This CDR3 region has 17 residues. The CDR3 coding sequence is TGTGCCAGCAGTTACTCGGGGCTAGCGGTCAACACCGGGGAGCTGTTTTTT. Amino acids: CASSYSGLAVNTGELFF.

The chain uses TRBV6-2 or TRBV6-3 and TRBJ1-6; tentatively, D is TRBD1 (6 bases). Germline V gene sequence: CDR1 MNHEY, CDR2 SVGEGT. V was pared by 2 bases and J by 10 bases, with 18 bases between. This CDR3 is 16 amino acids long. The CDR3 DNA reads TGTGCCAGCAGTTACACCCCGGGGGGCGTGGAATCACCCCTCCACTTT. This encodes CASSYTPGGVESPLHF.